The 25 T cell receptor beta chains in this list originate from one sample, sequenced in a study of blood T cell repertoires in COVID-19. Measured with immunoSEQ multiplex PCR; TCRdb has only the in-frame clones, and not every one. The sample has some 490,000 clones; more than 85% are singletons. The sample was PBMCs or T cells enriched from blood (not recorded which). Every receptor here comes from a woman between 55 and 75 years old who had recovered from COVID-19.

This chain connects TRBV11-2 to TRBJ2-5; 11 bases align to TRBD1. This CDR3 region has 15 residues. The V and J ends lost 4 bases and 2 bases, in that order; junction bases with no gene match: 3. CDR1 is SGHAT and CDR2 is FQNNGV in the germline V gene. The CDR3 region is CASSSRDRGQETQYF. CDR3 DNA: TGTGCCAGCAGCTCCCGGGACAGGGGGCAAGAGACCCAGTACTTC.

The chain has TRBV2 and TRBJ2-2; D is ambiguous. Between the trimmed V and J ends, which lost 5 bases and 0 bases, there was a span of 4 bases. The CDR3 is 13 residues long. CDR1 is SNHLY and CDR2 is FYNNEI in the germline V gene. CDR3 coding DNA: TGTGCCAGCAGTCCCGCGAACACCGGGGAGCTGTTTTTT. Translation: CASSPANTGELFF.

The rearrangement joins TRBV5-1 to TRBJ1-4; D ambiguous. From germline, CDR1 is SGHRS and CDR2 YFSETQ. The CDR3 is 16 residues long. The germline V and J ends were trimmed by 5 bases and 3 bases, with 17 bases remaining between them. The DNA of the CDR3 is TGCGCCAGCAGTGTGATAGGGAGTTCAGCTAATGAAAAACTGTTTTTT. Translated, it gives CASSVIGSSANEKLFF.

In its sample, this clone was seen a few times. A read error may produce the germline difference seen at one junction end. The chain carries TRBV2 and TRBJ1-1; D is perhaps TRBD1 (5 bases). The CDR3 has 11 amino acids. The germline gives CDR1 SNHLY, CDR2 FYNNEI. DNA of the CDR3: TGTGCCAGCACTGTGGACACCGAAGCTTTCTTT. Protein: CASTVDTEAFF.

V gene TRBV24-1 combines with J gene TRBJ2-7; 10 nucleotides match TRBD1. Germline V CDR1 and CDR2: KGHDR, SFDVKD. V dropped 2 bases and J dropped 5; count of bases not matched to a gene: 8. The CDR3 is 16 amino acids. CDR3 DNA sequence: TGTGCCACCAGTGATTCATCCTCGGGACAGGGGAACGAGCAGTACTTC. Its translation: CATSDSSSGQGNEQYF.

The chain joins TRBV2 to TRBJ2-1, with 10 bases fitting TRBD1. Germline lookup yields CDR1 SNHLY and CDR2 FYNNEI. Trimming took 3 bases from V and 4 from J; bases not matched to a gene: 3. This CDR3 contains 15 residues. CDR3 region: CASSEMGQGYNEQFF. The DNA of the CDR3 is TGTGCCAGCAGTGAGATGGGACAGGGGTACAATGAGCAGTTCTTC.

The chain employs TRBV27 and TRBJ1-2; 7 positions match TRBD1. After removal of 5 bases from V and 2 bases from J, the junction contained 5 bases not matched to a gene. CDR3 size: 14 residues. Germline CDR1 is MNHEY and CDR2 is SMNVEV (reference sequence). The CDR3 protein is CASSPDRVNYGYTF. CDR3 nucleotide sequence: TGTGCCAGCAGTCCCGACAGGGTGAACTATGGCTACACCTTC.

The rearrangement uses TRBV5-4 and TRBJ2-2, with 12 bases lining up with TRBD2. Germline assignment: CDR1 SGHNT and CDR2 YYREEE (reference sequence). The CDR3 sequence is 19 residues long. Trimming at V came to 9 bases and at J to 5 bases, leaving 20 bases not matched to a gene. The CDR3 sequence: CAILLPSSGGAVGTGELFF. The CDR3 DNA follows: TGTGCCATCCTCCTACCCTCTAGCGGGGGGGCCGTGGGAACCGGGGAGCTGTTTTTT.

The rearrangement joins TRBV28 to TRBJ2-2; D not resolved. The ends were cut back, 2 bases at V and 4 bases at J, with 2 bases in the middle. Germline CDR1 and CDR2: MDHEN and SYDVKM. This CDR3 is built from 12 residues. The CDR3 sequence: CASSLLTGELFF. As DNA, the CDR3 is TGTGCCAGCAGTTTACTCACCGGGGAGCTGTTTTTT.

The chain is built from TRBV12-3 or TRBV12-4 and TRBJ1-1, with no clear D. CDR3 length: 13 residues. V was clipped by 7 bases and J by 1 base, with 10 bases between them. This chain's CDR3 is CASIIVANTEAFF. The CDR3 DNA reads TGTGCCAGCATCATTGTGGCGAACACTGAAGCTTTCTTT.

CDR3 in amino acids: CASSVGSLAGAYEQYF. The CDR3 DNA reads TGTGCCAGCAGCGTAGGATCCCTAGCGGGGGCTTACGAGCAGTACTTC. This chain joins TRBV9 and TRBJ2-7; 10 bases fit TRBD2. V lost 0 bases, J lost 4 bases, and 7 bases stayed unmatched. CDR3 length equals 16 residues. Germline V gives CDR1 SGDLS, CDR2 YYNGEE.

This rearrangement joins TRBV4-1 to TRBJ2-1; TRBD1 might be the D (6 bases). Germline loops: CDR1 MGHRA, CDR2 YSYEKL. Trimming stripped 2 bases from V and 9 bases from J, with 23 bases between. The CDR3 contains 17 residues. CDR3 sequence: CASSQRPGQLDASEQFF. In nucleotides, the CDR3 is TGCGCCAGCAGCCAAAGACCCGGACAGCTCGACGCAAGTGAGCAGTTCTTC.

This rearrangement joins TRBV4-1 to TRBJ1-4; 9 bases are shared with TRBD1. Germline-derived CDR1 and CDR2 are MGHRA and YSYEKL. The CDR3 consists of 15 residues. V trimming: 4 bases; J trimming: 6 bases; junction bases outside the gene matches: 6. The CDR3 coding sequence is TGCGCCAGCAGCCGCCAGACAGGGGGGCATGAAAAACTGTTTTTT. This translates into CASSRQTGGHEKLFF.

CDR3 DNA sequence: TGTGCCAGTAAGATAAGGGACAGGGACAACGAGCAGTACTTC. Translation: CASKIRDRDNEQYF. The rearrangement joins TRBV19 to TRBJ2-7; TRBD1 aligns across 9 bases. The CDR3 is 14 amino acids. V shed 7 bases and J 5 bases; nucleotides not matched to a gene: 9. CDR1 is LNHDA, CDR2 SQIVND, per germline (reference sequence).

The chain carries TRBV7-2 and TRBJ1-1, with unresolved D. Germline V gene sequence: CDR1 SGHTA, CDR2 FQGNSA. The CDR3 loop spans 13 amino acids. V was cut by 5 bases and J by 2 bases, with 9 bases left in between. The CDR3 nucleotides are TGTGCCAGCAGCATAGAACTTAACACTGAAGCTTTCTTT. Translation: CASSIELNTEAFF. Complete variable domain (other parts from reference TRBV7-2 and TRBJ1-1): GAGVSQSPSNKVTEKGKDVELRCDPISGHTALYWYRQSLGQGLEFLIYFQGNSAPDKSGLPSDRFSAERTGGSVSTLTIQRTQQEDSAVYLCASSIELNTEAFFGQGTRLTVV.

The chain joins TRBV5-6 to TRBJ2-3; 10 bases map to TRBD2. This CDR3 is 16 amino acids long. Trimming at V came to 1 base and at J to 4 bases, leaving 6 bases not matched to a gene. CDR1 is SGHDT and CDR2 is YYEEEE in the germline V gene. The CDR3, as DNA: TGTGCCAGCAGCTTGATACGGAGCGGGGGGGCAGATACGCAGTATTTT. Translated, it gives CASSLIRSGGADTQYF.

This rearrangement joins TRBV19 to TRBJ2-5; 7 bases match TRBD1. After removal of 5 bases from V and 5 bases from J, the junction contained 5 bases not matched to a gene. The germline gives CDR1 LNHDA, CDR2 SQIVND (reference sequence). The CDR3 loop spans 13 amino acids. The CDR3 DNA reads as TGTGCCAGTAGTGTTCAGGGGGAGGAGACCCAGTACTTC. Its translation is CASSVQGEETQYF.

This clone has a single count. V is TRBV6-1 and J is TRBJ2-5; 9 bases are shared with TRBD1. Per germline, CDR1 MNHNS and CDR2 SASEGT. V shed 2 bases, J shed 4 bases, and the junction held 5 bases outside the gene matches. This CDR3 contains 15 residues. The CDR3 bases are TGTGCCAGCAGTGAATGGGACAGGGCGGGAGAGACCCAGTACTTC. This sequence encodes CASSEWDRAGETQYF.

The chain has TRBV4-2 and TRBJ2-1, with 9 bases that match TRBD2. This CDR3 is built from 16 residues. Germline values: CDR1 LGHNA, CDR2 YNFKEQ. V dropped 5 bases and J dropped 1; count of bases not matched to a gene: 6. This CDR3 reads CASSGSSGVSYNEQFF. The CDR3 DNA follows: TGTGCCAGCAGCGGTTCTAGCGGGGTGTCCTACAATGAGCAGTTCTTC.

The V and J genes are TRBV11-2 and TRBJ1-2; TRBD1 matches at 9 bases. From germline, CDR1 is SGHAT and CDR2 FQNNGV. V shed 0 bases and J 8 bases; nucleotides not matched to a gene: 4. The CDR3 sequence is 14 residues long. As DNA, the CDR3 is TGTGCCAGCAGCTTAGATTTGACAGGGGGAGGCTACACCTTC. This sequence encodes CASSLDLTGGGYTF.

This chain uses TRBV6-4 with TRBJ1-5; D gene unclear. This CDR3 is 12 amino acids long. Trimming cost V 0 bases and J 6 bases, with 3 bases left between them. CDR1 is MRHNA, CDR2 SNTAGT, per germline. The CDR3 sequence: CASSDSGQPQHF. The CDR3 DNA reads TGTGCCAGCAGTGACTCCGGTCAGCCCCAGCATTTT.

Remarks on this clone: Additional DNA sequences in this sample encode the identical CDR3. As DNA, the CDR3 is TGTGCCAGCAGCCAGTTGGCAGGGGGAGAGACCCAGTACTTC. Its protein is CASSQLAGGETQYF. The rearrangement uses TRBV3-1 (or the pseudogene TRBV3-2) and TRBJ2-5, with 7 bases identical to TRBD1. This CDR3 contains 14 residues. V shed 3 bases and J 4 bases; nucleotides not matched to a gene: 5. Germline loops: CDR1 LGHDT, CDR2 YNNKEL (reference sequence).

This CDR3 is CASSFYGNQPQHF. CDR3 nucleotide sequence: TGTGCCAGCAGCTTCTACGGGAATCAGCCCCAGCATTTT. The V gene is TRBV13, the J gene TRBJ1-5; D remains unclear. The CDR3 is 13 amino acids. The germline gives CDR1 PRHDT, CDR2 FYEKMQ (reference sequence). Trimming took off 3 bases at V and 4 bases at J, with 7 bases between the two ends.

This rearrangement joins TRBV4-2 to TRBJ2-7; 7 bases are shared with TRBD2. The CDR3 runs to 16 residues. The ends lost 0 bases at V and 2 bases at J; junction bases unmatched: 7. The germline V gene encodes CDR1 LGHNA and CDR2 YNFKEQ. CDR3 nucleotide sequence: TGTGCCAGCAGCCAAGAGTATGCTAGCGGCACCTACGAGCAGTACTTC. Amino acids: CASSQEYASGTYEQYF.

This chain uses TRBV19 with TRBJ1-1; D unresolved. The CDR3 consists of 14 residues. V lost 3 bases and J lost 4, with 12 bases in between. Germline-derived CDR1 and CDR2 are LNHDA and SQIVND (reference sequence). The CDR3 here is CASSMGGSGTEAFF. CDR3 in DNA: TGTGCCAGTAGTATGGGAGGATCGGGCACTGAAGCTTTCTTT.